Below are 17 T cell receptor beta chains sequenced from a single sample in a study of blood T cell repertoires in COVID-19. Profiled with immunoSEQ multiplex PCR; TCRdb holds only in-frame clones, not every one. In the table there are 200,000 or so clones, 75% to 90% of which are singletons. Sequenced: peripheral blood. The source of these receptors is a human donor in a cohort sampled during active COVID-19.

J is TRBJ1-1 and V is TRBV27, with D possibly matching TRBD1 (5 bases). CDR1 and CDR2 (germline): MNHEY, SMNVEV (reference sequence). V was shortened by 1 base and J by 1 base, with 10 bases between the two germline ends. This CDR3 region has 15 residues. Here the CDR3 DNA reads TGTGCCAGCAGTTTATTCCAGGGTTGGAACACTGAAGCTTTCTTT. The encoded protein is CASSLFQGWNTEAFF.

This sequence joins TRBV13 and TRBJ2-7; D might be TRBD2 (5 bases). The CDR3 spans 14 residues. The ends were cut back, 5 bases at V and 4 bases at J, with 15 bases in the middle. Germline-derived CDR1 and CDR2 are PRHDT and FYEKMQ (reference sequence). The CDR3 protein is CASSPEGPGYEQYF. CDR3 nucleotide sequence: TGTGCCAGCAGCCCCGAGGGTCCTGGATACGAGCAGTACTTC.

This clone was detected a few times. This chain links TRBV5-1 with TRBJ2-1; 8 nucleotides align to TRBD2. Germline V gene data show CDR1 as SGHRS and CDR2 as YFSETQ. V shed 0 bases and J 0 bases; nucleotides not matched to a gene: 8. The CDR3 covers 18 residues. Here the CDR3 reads CASSLEPGLGYSYNEQFF. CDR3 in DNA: TGCGCCAGCAGCTTGGAACCGGGACTAGGATACTCCTACAATGAGCAGTTCTTC.

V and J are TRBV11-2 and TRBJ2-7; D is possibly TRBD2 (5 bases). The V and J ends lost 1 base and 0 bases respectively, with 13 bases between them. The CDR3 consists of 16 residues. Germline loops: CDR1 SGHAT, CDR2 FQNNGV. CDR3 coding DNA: TGTGCCAGCAGCTTAGCCCAGACGGGATACTCCTACGAGCAGTACTTC. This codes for CASSLAQTGYSYEQYF.

CDR3 region: CASSRAGGPINEKLFF. Written as DNA, the CDR3 is TGTGCCAGCAGCCGGGCAGGGGGCCCTATTAATGAAAAACTGTTTTTT. This chain connects TRBV7-9 to TRBJ1-4; 8 bases map to TRBD1. The germline CDR1 and CDR2 sequences are SEHNR and FQNEAQ (reference sequence). The CDR3 covers 16 residues. V shed 5 bases and J 4 bases; nucleotides not matched to a gene: 9.

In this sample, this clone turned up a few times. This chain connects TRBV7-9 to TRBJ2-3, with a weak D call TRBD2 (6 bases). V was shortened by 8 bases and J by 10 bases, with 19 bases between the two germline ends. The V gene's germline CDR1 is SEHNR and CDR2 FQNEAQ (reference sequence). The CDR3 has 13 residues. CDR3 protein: CASLRAGTDPQYF. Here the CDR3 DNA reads TGTGCCAGCCTTAGGGCAGGGACTGATCCGCAGTATTTT.

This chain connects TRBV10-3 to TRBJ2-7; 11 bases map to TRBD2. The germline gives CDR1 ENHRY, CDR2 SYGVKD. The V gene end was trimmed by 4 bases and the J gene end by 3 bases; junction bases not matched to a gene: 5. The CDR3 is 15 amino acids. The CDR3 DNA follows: TGTGCCATCAGTGGAACTAGCGGGAGCATCTACGAGCAGTACTTC. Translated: CAISGTSGSIYEQYF.

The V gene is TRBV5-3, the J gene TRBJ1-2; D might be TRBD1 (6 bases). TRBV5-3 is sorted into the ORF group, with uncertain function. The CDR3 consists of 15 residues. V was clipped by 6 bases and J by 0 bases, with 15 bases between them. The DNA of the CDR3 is TGTGCCAGAATCCTAGGGGGGGTGACTAACTATGGCTACACCTTC. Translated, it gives CARILGGVTNYGYTF.

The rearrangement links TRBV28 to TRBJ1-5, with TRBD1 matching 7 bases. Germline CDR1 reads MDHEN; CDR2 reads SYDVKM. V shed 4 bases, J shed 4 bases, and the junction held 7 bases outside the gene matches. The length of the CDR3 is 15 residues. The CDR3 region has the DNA TGTGCCAGCAGTTCCCCGACAGGGTCGAATCAGCCCCAGCATTTT. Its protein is CASSSPTGSNQPQHF.

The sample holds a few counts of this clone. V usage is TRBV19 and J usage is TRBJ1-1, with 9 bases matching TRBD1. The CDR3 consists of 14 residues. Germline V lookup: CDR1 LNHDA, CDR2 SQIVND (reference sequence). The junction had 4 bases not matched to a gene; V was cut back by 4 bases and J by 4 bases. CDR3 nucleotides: TGTGCCAGTAGTACACAGGGGGCAGGCACTGAAGCTTTCTTT. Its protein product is CASSTQGAGTEAFF.

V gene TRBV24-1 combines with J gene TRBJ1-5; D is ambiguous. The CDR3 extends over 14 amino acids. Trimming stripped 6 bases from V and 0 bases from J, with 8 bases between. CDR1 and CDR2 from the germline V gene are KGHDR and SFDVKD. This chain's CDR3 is CATSSVFSNQPQHF. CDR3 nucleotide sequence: TGTGCCACCAGTTCGGTTTTTAGCAATCAGCCCCAGCATTTT.

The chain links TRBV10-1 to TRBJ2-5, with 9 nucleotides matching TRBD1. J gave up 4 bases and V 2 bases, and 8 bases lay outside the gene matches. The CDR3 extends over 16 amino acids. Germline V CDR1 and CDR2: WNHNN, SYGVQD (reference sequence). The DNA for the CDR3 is TGCGCCAGCAGTGAGACCGGGACAGGGACGACAGAGACCCAGTACTTC. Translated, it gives CASSETGTGTTETQYF.

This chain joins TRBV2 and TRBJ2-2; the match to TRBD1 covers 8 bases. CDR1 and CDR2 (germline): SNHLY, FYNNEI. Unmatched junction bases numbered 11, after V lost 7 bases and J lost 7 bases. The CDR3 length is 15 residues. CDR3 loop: CASTGQGAYGGELFF. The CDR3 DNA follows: TGTGCCAGCACAGGCCAGGGGGCATATGGCGGGGAGCTGTTTTTT.

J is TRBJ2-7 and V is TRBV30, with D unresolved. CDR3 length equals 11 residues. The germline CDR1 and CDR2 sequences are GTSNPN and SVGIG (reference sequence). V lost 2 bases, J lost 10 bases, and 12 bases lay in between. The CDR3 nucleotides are TGTGCCTGGAGTCCTAACTCGAGTCAGTACTTC. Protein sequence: CAWSPNSSQYF.

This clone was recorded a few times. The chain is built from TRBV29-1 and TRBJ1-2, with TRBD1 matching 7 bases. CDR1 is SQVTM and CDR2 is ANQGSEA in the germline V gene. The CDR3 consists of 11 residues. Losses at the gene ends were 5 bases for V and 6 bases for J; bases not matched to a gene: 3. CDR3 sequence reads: CSVRGGDGYTF. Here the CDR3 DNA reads TGCAGCGTTAGAGGGGGCGATGGCTACACCTTC.

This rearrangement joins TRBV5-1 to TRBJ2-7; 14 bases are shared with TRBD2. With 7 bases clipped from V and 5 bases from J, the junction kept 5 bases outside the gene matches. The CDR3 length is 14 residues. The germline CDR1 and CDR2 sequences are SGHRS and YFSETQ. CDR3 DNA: TGCGCCAGCGGGGGACTAGCGGGAGTAGACGAGCAGTACTTC. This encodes CASGGLAGVDEQYF.

The CDR3 reads CASSHPRTGVNSPLHF. CDR3 in DNA: TGTGCCAGCAGCCATCCTAGGACAGGGGTCAATTCACCCCTCCACTTT. V is TRBV3-1 (or the pseudogene TRBV3-2) and J is TRBJ1-6; 9 positions agree with TRBD1. Germline V gene sequence: CDR1 LGHDT, CDR2 YNNKEL (reference sequence). V lost 3 bases to trimming and J lost 7 bases; unmatched junction nucleotides: 7. The CDR3 spans 16 residues.